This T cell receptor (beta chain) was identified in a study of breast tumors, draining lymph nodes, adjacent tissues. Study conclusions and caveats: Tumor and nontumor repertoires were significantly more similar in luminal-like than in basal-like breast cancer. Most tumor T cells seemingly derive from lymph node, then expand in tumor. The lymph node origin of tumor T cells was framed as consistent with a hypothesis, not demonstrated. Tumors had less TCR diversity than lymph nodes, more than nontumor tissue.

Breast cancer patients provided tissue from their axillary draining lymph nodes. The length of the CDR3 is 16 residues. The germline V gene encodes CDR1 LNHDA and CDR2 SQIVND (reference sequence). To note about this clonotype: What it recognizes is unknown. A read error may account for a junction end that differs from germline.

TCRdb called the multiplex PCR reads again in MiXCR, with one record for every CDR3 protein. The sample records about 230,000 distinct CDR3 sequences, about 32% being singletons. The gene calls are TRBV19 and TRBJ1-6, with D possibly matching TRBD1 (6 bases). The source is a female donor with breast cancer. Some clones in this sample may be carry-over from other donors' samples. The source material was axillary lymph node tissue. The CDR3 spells CASSSGTSSYNSPLHF. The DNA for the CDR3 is TGTGCCAGCTCTAGCGGGACAAGCTCCTACAATTCACCCCTCCACTTT.